These 10 T cell receptor beta chains originate from one sample sequenced in a study of cytomegalovirus exposure and HLA in healthy donors (TCRdb year 2017). Library preparation used the immunoSEQ multiplex PCR assay. For the multiplex PCR, a mixture combining 60 forward primers for TCR Vbeta segments and 13 reverse primers for TCR Jbeta segments was used. In its TCRdb copy, this immuneACCESS table keeps in-frame sequences only and misses some clones. Where compared with another copy, unresolved V genes explain less than half of these, and the others have no known cause. The sample table lists about 150,000 clones, 70% to 80% of them with a count of one. The ten biggest clones cover roughly 3.6% of the sample. Sequencing used PBMCs. The receptors come from a human donor in good health.

The chain couples TRBV6-5 to TRBJ2-7, with 10 bases identical to TRBD2. V lost 5 bases and J lost 5; bases outside the gene matches: 6. The CDR3 is made up of 14 amino acids. Germline-derived CDR1 and CDR2 are MNHEY and SVGAGI. The CDR3 nucleotides read TGTGCCAGCAGTGTCAGCGGGGGGGCCAACGAGCAGTACTTC. It translates to CASSVSGGANEQYF.

This clone was seen a single time. This rearrangement joins TRBV5-1 to TRBJ2-7, with 7 nucleotides matching TRBD1. J lost 2 bases, V lost 4 bases, and 12 bases had no gene match. CDR1 is SGHRS and CDR2 is YFSETQ in the germline V gene. The CDR3 spans 16 residues. The CDR3 bases are TGCGCCAGCAGCCGAACCCAATGGGACAGTCCCTACGAGCAGTACTTC. Translating gives CASSRTQWDSPYEQYF.

The chain couples TRBV6-1 to TRBJ2-1; TRBD1 might be the D (6 bases). CDR1 is MNHNS, CDR2 SASEGT, per germline. Deletions cut 1 base from V and 3 bases from J, with 10 bases between. The length of the CDR3 is 15 residues. The CDR3 DNA is TGTGCCAGCAGTGAAGATCAGGGACACTACAATGAGCAGTTCTTC. This translates into CASSEDQGHYNEQFF.

V usage is TRBV2 and J usage is TRBJ1-6, with D unresolved. Trimming left V 6 bases short and J 14 bases short, with 23 bases between. CDR3 size: 15 residues. Germline lookup yields CDR1 SNHLY and CDR2 FYNNEI. CDR3 bases: TGTGCCAGCAGCACGGAGGAGTTGAGTGGCGGATCCCTCCACTTT. Protein: CASSTEELSGGSLHF.

CDR3: CASSFVLAAPEQFF. The CDR3 bases are TGTGCCAGCAGTTTCGTACTAGCGGCTCCCGAGCAGTTCTTC. This chain links TRBV27 with TRBJ2-1; 8 bases agree with TRBD2. V shed 3 bases and J 10 bases; nucleotides not matched to a gene: 8. The CDR3 runs to 14 residues. CDR1 is MNHEY, CDR2 SMNVEV, per germline (reference sequence).

This clone was observed a handful of times. This chain links TRBV29-1 with TRBJ1-1; 9 nucleotides line up with TRBD1. There are 14 residues in the CDR3. V gave up 5 bases and J gave up 5 bases; unmatched junction bases: 9. Germline V gene sequence: CDR1 SQVTM, CDR2 ANQGSEA. The CDR3 region is CSVSTGGGRTEAFF. In DNA, the CDR3 is TGCAGCGTTTCTACAGGGGGCGGGCGGACTGAAGCTTTCTTT.

The chain recombines TRBV27 with TRBJ1-2, with 10 bases matching TRBD1. Trimming at V came to 5 bases and at J to 7 bases, leaving 10 bases not matched to a gene. The CDR3 spans 15 residues. CDR1 and CDR2 from the germline V gene are MNHEY and SMNVEV (reference sequence). The CDR3 reads CASSPPGTGDFGYTF. The CDR3, as DNA: TGTGCCAGCAGTCCCCCCGGGACAGGGGATTTTGGCTACACCTTC.

The chain employs TRBV28 and TRBJ1-6; D is ambiguous. Deletions cut 10 bases from V and 7 bases from J, with 17 bases between. Germline lookup yields CDR1 MDHEN and CDR2 SYDVKM. The CDR3 is 14 amino acids. The CDR3 nucleotides read TGTGCCATCCGTTCGGAGAAACGAAATTCACCCCTCCACTTT. This sequence encodes CAIRSEKRNSPLHF.

This clone has only one observation. V gene TRBV2 combines with J gene TRBJ1-2, with TRBD1 as a possible D gene (5 bases). The CDR3 consists of 16 residues. V was trimmed by 8 bases and J by 1 base, leaving 20 bases between them. Germline V CDR1 and CDR2: SNHLY, FYNNEI. CDR3 nucleotide sequence: TGTGCCAGCCCACCCCCCCCGACAGCGTATAACTATGGCTACACCTTC. It translates to CASPPPPTAYNYGYTF.

The chain recombines TRBV28 with TRBJ2-7, with 8 bases fitting TRBD2. From germline, CDR1 is MDHEN and CDR2 SYDVKM. The ends lost 3 bases at V and 3 bases at J; junction bases unmatched: 19. The CDR3 has 19 amino acids. In DNA, the CDR3 is TGTGCCAGCAGTTTGTGTCTACGGGGGAGCCGGGGGGGGTTCTACGAGCAGTACTTC. This translates into CASSLCLRGSRGGFYEQYF.